A selection of T cell receptor beta chains follows, all from one sample in a study of blood T cell repertoires in COVID-19. Using immunoSEQ multiplex PCR, the repertoire was profiled, and TCRdb retains in-frame clones only, with some absent. The table lists roughly 200,000 clones, around 81% of them singletons, with 11% in the top ten. Sequencing was done on a sample of peripheral blood. The receptors originated from a woman aged 40 to 55 with COVID-19, enrolled during active disease. Each CDR3 is given with its conserved first and last residue.

v_gene	j_gene	CDR3aa
TRBV28	TRBJ2-2	CASSSHTNTGELFF
TRBV3-1/TRBV3-2	TRBJ1-3	CASTTGPGNTIYF
TRBV18	TRBJ2-7	CASSPLEGTSYEQYF
TRBV12-3/TRBV12-4	TRBJ2-3	CASRLGRADTQYF
TRBV10-3	TRBJ1-2	CAISGHPNYGYTF
TRBV7-6	TRBJ2-5	CASSLGASGGKETQYF
TRBV2	TRBJ2-2	CASSPTGTKTGELFF
TRBV5-1	TRBJ2-7	CASSLTGGVYEQYF
TRBV4-2	TRBJ2-2	CASSREREGLSSGELFF
TRBV30	TRBJ1-1	CACHPAGRGQDTEAFF
TRBV19	TRBJ2-7	CASSIQTSYEQYF
TRBV7-9	TRBJ1-5	CASSLQINQPQHF
TRBV6-5	TRBJ2-7	CASSTNRGQNEQYF
TRBV6-5	TRBJ1-2	CASSRDRQGGYTF
TRBV29-1	TRBJ1-2	CSVVGDRVSGGYTF
TRBV11-3	TRBJ2-1	CASSLEGRRNEQFF
TRBV9	TRBJ2-5	CASSVGNQGQETQYF
TRBV6-5	TRBJ1-1	CASSHLGGNTEAFF
TRBV27	TRBJ2-1	CASSLFKLVEGNEQFF
TRBV14	TRBJ2-1	CASSRGTSGYNEQFF
TRBV19	TRBJ2-7	CASNPGLATYEQYF
TRBV19	TRBJ2-3	CASSPYGVAIGTDTQYF
TRBV11-2	TRBJ2-5	CASSYQGALAETQYF
TRBV9	TRBJ2-2	CASSVERGGHDTGELFF
TRBV5-4	TRBJ2-5	CASSQSGRARETQYF
TRBV1	TRBJ2-7	CTSSQELRGVYEQYF
TRBV25-1	TRBJ2-7	CASSVGAYEQYF
TRBV2	TRBJ2-1	CASTVNSYNEQFF
TRBV6-5	TRBJ1-2	CASSYYTTKGVDGYTF
TRBV5-1	TRBJ2-1	CASSSTSGVYNEQFF
TRBV3-1/TRBV3-2	TRBJ2-7	CASSQSTLGAHGWEQYF
TRBV7-9	TRBJ2-5	CASSIPTEFQETQYF
TRBV5-6	TRBJ2-3	CASTLAGFGTDTQYF
TRBV27	TRBJ2-3	CASSSGTDTQYF
TRBV7-9	TRBJ1-4	CASSLRVGQGALNEKLFF
TRBV10-1	TRBJ1-2	CASTPDRYNTNYGYTF
TRBV27	TRBJ1-2	CASSASTGAYYGYTF
TRBV23-1	TRBJ2-6	CASSPGRLAGEAGANVLTF
TRBV3-1/TRBV3-2	TRBJ2-4	CASSLYIQYF
TRBV6-2/TRBV6-3	TRBJ2-3	CASSYGGLAGGGTQYF
TRBV27	TRBJ1-5	CASSFVGTGNQPQHF
TRBV7-3	TRBJ2-2	CASSFFGGGETGELFF
TRBV5-1	TRBJ2-2	CASSLTGNTGELFF
TRBV3-1/TRBV3-2	TRBJ1-1	CASSQAPSHGAFF
TRBV28	TRBJ2-1	CASSFLPSGSNEQFF
TRBV19	TRBJ2-2	CASSMGMATTGELFF
TRBV25-1	TRBJ2-1	CASSFLRLENEQFF
TRBV28	TRBJ2-7	CASRAPDQQYF
TRBV7-6	TRBJ2-7	CASSLGGGSYEQYF
TRBV7-8	TRBJ1-4	CASSPPGTGSEKLFF
TRBV9	TRBJ2-3	CASSAGSTDTQYF
TRBV7-8	TRBJ2-5	CASSHGTSGRAGETQYF
TRBV29-1	TRBJ1-1	CSVELNTGLNTEAFF
TRBV5-1	TRBJ2-1	CASSPGGLAHYNEQFF
TRBV7-9	TRBJ1-2	CASSLSGTGGDGVGGYTF
TRBV6-5	TRBJ1-2	CASSLDRSNYGYTF
TRBV9	TRBJ2-1	CASSVAGLGGSYNEQFF
TRBV19	TRBJ1-6	CASRVKHLTGGDSPLHF
TRBV10-3	TRBJ1-6	CAIRAGGSPLHF